This T cell receptor beta chain is from a study of blood T cell repertoires in COVID-19 (dated by TCRdb to between 2020 and 2021). Turning to the overall study: Samples from collaborators originated in the United States, Italy and Spain and spanned both the acute and convalescent phases of COVID-19. The samples were drawn from the first 160 participants of the ongoing ImmuneRACE study and from over a thousand subjects provided by 6 global collaborators. The sample metadata nearly always contained a de-identified subject ID, COVID-19 status, age in years and sex. Deeply sampled blood TCRbeta repertoires from subjects exposed to, actively infected with, or recovered from COVID-19 were included in the dataset. The prospective study material was composed of cDNA or gDNA derived from T cells, B-cell-depleted T cells, or PBMCs. The repertoires were released in a freely available public database intended as a resource for research on the immune response to SARS-CoV-2. Where available, HLA class I and class II types were taken from metadata supplied by the sample provider and were not determined by assay-based typing.

Study-wide conclusions, independent of this receptor: Clinical and demographic metadata were provided uncurated, with the amount varying by source and participant.

TCRbeta CDR3 regions were amplified from genomic DNA using the immunoSEQ Assay, a bias-controlled multiplex PCR. The authors' pipeline ran thus. The number of nucleated cells in each sample was estimated from the amplification of reference gene primers within the assay. To quantify the absolute abundance of each unique TCRbeta CDR3 rearrangement, sequence reads were collapsed and filtered. For each sample, productive Simpson clonality was calculated as the square root of Simpson's diversity index over productive rearrangements. Not all clones reach the TCRdb copy of this immuneACCESS table, which keeps in-frame sequences only. Checked studies attribute under half of the gap to unresolved V genes and leave the rest unexplained. Clonal size and the V and J genes are those of that table, whereas D and trimming came from the DNA. A total of approximately 110,000 clones appear in this sample, around 86% of them only once. Around 4.1% of the sample goes to the ten largest clones.

A remark on this clone: It has no known antigen specificity. It has no much larger one-base neighbor in the sample; base qualities were not kept.

Whole blood was collected in K2EDTA tubes by collaborating institutions according to the institutions' own protocols. For TCRbeta analysis, collaborator samples were shipped as frozen whole blood, as isolated PBMCs, or as DNA extracted from either sample type. V lost 5 bases and J lost 4 bases; the stretch between them is 14 bases long. The cysteine opens and the phenylalanine closes a CDR3 of 14 amino acids. Here the CDR3 DNA is all that survives: 42 bases in frame from base 1. CDR1 and CDR2 are drawn from the germline V gene (reference sequence): LNHNV, YYDKDF. This sequence originates from a man aged 50-59 years with acute or convalescent COVID-19. The V and J genes are TRBV15 and TRBJ1-1, with no confidently assigned D gene. Specimen: peripheral blood. DNA sequence: TGTGCCACCAGCCCCGGCGGAGGGCGCACTGAAGCTTTCTTT. This translates into CATSPGGGRTEAFF.